Sequencing of this T cell receptor beta chain was carried out in a study of Epstein–Barr virus B cells in breast cancer (dated by TCRdb to 2020 to 2022). General notes on the study: Control T cells were expanded by a rapid expansion method using irradiated PBMC feeders, soluble OKT3 and IL-2 at around 200 U/ml, and were collected roughly 10-12 days after stimulation. A single-patient case report examined whether EBV+ B cells infiltrating the tumor shape the T-cell receptor repertoire in triple-negative breast cancer. Beyond this particular receptor, the publication reports: Since all data came from a single patient, described as a first proof of concept, generalization is limited.

Libraries were built with 5' RACE. The SMARTer Human TCR a/b Profiling Kit was used to build TCR libraries from RNA, capturing the full V(D)J regions of both the alpha and beta chains. The amplified libraries were purified with AMPure XP beads and were validated on an Agilent 2100 Bioanalyzer using the DNA 1000 Kit. The libraries were sequenced on an Illumina MiSeq using the 600-cycle v3 reagent kit, and 2 x 300 bp paired-end reads were generated. In the source study's methods: MiXCR and VDJTools were used to process the reads; non-productive clonotypes were removed, and clonotypes were merged by CDR3 amino acid sequence before frequencies were recalculated. CDR3 sequences were matched against the McPAS-TCR database allowing a Levenshtein distance of 1, and UpSet plots were made in R with UpSetR. TCRdb cleaned the public reads at Q25 with fastp, built clones with MiXCR and kept in-frame beta chains. Each entry is one CDR3 protein sequence, shown with its most common DNA and genes. The V and J calls and clone size come from TCRdb's table, not from the authors' own analysis. In this sample the table shows 1,500 to 2,000 distinct CDR3 sequences, approximately 15% of which occur a single time. The biggest ten clones account for approximately 28% of the sample.

The germline V gene provides CDR1 KGHSH and CDR2 LQKENI. Clipping removes 3 bases from V and 2 bases from J, with 0 as the unmatched junction base count. From the cysteine through the phenylalanine, the CDR3 covers 17 amino acids. Just CDR3 DNA is preserved here, 51 bases in frame from base 1. This clonotype registers as large (0.1 to 1%) within its sample. Its binding antigen is unknown. No much larger clone is present one base from it, and per-base qualities are unavailable. Using RNeasy Micro or Mini kits with on-column DNase digestion, RNA was isolated from around 1e5 to 1e6 cultured T cells and then assessed on an Agilent 2100 Bioanalyzer.

Material for sequencing was tumor-infiltrating lymphocytes expanded in culture. This TCR was recovered from a woman aged 40 to 50 with triple-negative breast cancer. The rearranged chain carries TRBV18 and TRBJ2-6, with 14 bases aligning to TRBD2. CDR3 loop: CASSPTSGGAGANVLTF. In nucleotides, the sequence is TGTGCCAGCTCACCGACTAGCGGGGGGGCTGGGGCCAACGTCCTGACTTTC.